This T cell receptor beta chain was documented in a study of vaccination effects on CD4 cells after COVID-19. The study's findings and limits: Marked contraction was observed in infection-induced and vaccine-induced clones late after vaccination. The study found that only 1 of 255 vaccine-induced clones from healthy vaccinees cross-reacted with common cold coronaviruses.

Here immunoSEQ multiplex PCR was the method, and the copy in TCRdb shows in-frame clones only, minus some. The repertoire consists of around 71,000 clones, with around 76% occurring once and the leading ten covering approximately 3.7%. About this clone itself: What it recognizes is unknown.

The CDR3 contains 16 residues. Germline CDR1 LGHNA, CDR2 YSLEER. V dropped 0 bases and J dropped 5 bases, with 13 bases sitting between them. Before sequencing took place, the ViraFEST assay used viral peptide pools to expand antigen-specific CD4+ T cells. Isolating CD4+ T cells followed approximately ten days of culture. People in the vaccine group had not been infected with SARS-CoV-2 before, and their nucleocapsid antibodies were negative. This rearrangement joins TRBV4-3 to TRBJ1-4; tentative D call: TRBD1 (6 bases). The specimen was CD4+ T cells from PBMCs cultured with HCoV-OC43 spike peptides, collected before COVID-19 vaccination. Subset defined: HCoV-OC43 spike overlapping peptide pool stimulation. The clonotype comes from a human donor who received a COVID-19 vaccine. The CDR3 region has the DNA TGCGCCAGCAGCCAAGACGGGCCACAGGGCAATGAAAAACTGTTTTTT. Protein: CASSQDGPQGNEKLFF.